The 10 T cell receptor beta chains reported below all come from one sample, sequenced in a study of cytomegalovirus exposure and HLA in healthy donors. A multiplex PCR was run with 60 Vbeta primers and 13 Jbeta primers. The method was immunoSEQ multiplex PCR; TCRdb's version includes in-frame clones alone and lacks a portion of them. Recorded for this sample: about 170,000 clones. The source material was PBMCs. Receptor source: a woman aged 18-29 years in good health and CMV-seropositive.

For the CDR3, the DNA is TGTGCCTGGAGGGCCTGGGGACAGGGCACAGATACGCAGTATTTT. Its translation is CAWRAWGQGTDTQYF. The chain uses TRBV30 and TRBJ2-3; 8 bases map to TRBD1. The length of the CDR3 is 15 residues. V lost 3 bases, J lost 1 base, and 6 bases stayed unmatched. Germline V lookup: CDR1 GTSNPN, CDR2 SVGIG (reference sequence).

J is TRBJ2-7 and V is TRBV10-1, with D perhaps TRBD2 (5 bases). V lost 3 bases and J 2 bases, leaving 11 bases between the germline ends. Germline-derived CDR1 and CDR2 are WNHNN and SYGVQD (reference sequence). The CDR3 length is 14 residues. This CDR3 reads CASSDTVEAYEQYF. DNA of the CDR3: TGCGCCAGCAGTGATACGGTGGAGGCCTACGAGCAGTACTTC.

The CDR3 protein is CASSPGADYGYTF. CDR3 bases: TGTGCCAGCTCACCAGGGGCTGACTATGGCTACACCTTC. The chain couples TRBV18 to TRBJ1-2, with D possibly TRBD1 on 5 matching bases. The ends were cut back, 2 bases at V and 3 bases at J, with 7 bases in the middle. Germline loops: CDR1 KGHSH, CDR2 LQKENI. The CDR3 consists of 13 residues.

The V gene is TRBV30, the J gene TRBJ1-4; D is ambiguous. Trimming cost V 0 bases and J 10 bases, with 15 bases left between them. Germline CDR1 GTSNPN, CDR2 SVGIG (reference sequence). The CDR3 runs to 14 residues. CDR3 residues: CAWSVLGPDGKLFF. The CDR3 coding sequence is TGTGCCTGGAGTGTACTAGGTCCGGACGGAAAACTGTTTTTT.

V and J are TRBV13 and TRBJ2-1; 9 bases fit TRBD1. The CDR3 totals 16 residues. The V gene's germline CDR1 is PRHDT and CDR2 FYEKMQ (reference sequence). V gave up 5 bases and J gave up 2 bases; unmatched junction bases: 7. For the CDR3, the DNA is TGTGCCAGCAGCGGGGGGGGACAGGGCCCCTACAATGAGCAGTTCTTC. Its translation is CASSGGGQGPYNEQFF.

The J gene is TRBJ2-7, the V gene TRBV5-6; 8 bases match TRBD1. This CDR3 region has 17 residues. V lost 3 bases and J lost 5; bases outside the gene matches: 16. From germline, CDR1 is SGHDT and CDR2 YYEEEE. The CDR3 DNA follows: TGTGCCAGCAGCTCACTTACCCCCGGACAGGGTAAGGACGAGCAGTACTTC. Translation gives CASSSLTPGQGKDEQYF.

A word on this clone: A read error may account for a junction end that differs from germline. Here the CDR3 DNA reads TGTGCCAGCAGTTACTCGGACAGGGCTTCCTACGGGCAGTACTTC. It translates to CASSYSDRASYGQYF. The V call is TRBV6-5, the J call TRBJ2-7, with 8 nucleotides matching TRBD1. Germline lookup yields CDR1 MNHEY and CDR2 SVGAGI. The CDR3 has 15 residues.

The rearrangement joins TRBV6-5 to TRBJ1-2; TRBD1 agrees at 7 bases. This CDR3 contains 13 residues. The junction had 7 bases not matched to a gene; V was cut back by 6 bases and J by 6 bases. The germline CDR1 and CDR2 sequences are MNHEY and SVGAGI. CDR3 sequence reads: CASSLTGSDGYTF. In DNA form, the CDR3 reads TGTGCCAGCAGCCTGACAGGGTCGGATGGCTACACCTTC.

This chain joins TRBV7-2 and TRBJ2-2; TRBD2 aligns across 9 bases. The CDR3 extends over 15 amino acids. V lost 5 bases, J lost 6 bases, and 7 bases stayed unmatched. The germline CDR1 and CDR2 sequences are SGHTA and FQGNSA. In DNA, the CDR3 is TGTGCCAGCAGCCCCCTCGCGGGGGGGGCCGGGGAGCTGTTTTTT. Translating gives CASSPLAGGAGELFF.

CDR3 loop: CASSLEGGGYTF. The CDR3 DNA follows: TGTGCCAGCAGCTTAGAAGGCGGCGGCTACACCTTC. This rearrangement joins TRBV7-2 to TRBJ1-2; no clear D. Trimming cost V 1 base and J 8 bases, with 8 bases left between them. CDR1 and CDR2 from the germline V gene are SGHTA and FQGNSA. The CDR3 sequence is 12 residues long.